This TCR beta chain was sequenced for a study of OX40 agonist ivuxolimab in advanced cancers. Only in-frame clones appear in the TCRdb table, and some are missing; sequencing was by immunoSEQ multiplex PCR. Among 28,000 or so clones listed, roughly 73% were seen once. CDR3 size: 15 residues. Per germline, CDR1 SGHAT and CDR2 FQDESV (reference sequence). V shed 5 bases and J 0 bases; nucleotides not matched to a gene: 5. The sequencing here drew on CD4+ or CD8+ T cells sorted from blood, taken in a trial of the OX40 agonist ivuxolimab. The chain combines TRBV11-1 with TRBJ2-7; 9 bases map to TRBD1. The receptor was derived from an adult with an advanced solid tumor such as melanoma, head and neck, liver or kidney cancer. CDR3 residues: CASSGTGSRSYEQYF. DNA for the CDR3: TGTGCCAGCAGCGGGACAGGGTCCCGCTCCTACGAGCAGTACTTC.